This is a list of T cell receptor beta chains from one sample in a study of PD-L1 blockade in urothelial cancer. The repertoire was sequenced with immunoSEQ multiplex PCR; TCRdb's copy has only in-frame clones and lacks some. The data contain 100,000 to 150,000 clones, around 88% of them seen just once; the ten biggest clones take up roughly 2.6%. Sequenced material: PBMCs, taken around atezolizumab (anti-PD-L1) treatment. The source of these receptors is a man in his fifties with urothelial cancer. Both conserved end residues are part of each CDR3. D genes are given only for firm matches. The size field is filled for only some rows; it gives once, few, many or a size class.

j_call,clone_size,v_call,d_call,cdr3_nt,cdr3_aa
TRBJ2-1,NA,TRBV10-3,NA,TGTGCCATCAGTGGCCACAGGGATGAGCAGTTCTTC,CAISGHRDEQFF
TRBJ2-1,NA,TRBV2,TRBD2,TGTGCCAGCAGTGGGTTGCTAGCGGGAGGCGATGAGCAGTTCTTC,CASSGLLAGGDEQFF
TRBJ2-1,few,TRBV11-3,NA,TGTGCCAGCAGCTTTGCAGGGGTTAACAATGAGCAGTTCTTC,CASSFAGVNNEQFF
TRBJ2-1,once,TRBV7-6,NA,TGTGCCAGCAGCTTAGGAGCCCTCCGAGGGCGGTACAATGAGCAGTTCTTC,CASSLGALRGRYNEQFF
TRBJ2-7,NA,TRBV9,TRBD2,TGTGCCAGCAGCGTAGGAGGGGTCATTGGGACTAGCGGGGCAGAGAGAGAGCAGTACTTC,CASSVGGVIGTSGAEREQYF
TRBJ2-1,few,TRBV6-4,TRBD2,TGTGCCAGCAGTGAGACTAGCGGGGGGAATGAGCAGTTCTTC,CASSETSGGNEQFF
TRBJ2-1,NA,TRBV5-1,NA,TGCGCCAGCGCCGGACTGGCCTACAATGAGCAGTTCTTC,CASAGLAYNEQFF
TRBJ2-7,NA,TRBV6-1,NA,TGTGCCACCCAGAGATTCACGGGGGACGAGCAGTACTTC,CATQRFTGDEQYF
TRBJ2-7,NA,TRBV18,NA,TGTGCCAGCTCCCTAGAACGGGGCTCCTACGAGCAGTACTTC,CASSLERGSYEQYF
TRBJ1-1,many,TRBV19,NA,TGTGCCAGTGGGGAGGGGAGGAACACTGAAGCTTTCTTT,CASGEGRNTEAFF
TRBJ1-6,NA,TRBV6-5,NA,TGTGCCAGCAGGGGCAGGGTTTATTCACCCCTCCACTTT,CASRGRVYSPLHF
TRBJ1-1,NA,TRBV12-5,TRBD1,TGTGCTAGTGGACGTCCCGGGACAGGGAATGCTTTCTTT,CASGRPGTGNAFF
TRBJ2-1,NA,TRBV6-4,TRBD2,TGTGCCAGCAGTACCAGGGCGGCTAGCGGGCCCAATGAGCAGTTCTTC,CASSTRAASGPNEQFF
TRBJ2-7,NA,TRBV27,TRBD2,TGTGCCAGCAGTTTTAGCGGGAGCCCCAGCTACGAGCAGTACTTC,CASSFSGSPSYEQYF
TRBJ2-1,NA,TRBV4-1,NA,TGCGCCAGCAGCCCCCCAACCTACAATGAGCAGTTCTTC,CASSPPTYNEQFF
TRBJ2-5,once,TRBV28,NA,TGTGCCAGCCTGGGACAACTAGGCCAACAAGAGACCCAGTACTTC,CASLGQLGQQETQYF
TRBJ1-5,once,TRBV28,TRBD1,TGTGCCAGCAAGCGACAGGGAGGCAATCAGCCCCAGCATTTT,CASKRQGGNQPQHF
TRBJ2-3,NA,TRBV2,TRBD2,TGTGCCAGCAGTCTTAGCGGGGGGTACACAGATACGCAGTATTTT,CASSLSGGYTDTQYF
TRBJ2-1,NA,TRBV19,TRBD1,TGTGCCAGTAGTCCCGCCGGGACAGGGGGTTACAATGAGCAGTTCTTC,CASSPAGTGGYNEQFF
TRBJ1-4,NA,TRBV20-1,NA,TGCAGTGCCTCCCTTGCGGAAAAACTGTTTTTT,CSASLAEKLFF
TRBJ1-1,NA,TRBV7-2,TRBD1,TGTGCCAGCAGCTCCGCAGGGGGCCTGAACACTGAAGCTTTCTTT,CASSSAGGLNTEAFF
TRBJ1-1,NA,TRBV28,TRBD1,TGTGCCAGCAGTCTAGGGACAGTTGGTATGAACACTGAAGCTTTCTTT,CASSLGTVGMNTEAFF
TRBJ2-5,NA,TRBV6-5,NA,TGTGCCAGCAGCCATATCGGGGAGACCCAGTACTTC,CASSHIGETQYF
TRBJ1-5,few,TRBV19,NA,TGTGCCAGTAGTATAGGACAGAACAATCAGCCCCAGCATTTT,CASSIGQNNQPQHF
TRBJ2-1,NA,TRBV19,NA,TGTGCCAGTAGTCGGGGAGCGGTCCCCTCCTACAATGAGCAGTTCTTC,CASSRGAVPSYNEQFF
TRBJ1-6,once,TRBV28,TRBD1,TGTGCCAGCAGTTCGGGGGACAGATTGAATTCACCCCTCCACTTT,CASSSGDRLNSPLHF
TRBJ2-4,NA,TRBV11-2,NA,TGTGCCAGCAGCCAACAGGGGGGGCAAAACATTCAGTACTTC,CASSQQGGQNIQYF
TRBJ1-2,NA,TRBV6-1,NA,TGTGCCAGCAGTGAAGGTCAGGTTTATGGCTACACCTTC,CASSEGQVYGYTF
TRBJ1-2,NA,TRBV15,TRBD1,TGTGCCACCAGCCCCGGACAGGGTTATGGCTACACCTTC,CATSPGQGYGYTF
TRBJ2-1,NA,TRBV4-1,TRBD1,TGCGCCAGCAGCCCCCAGGGACAGGGGCGAAACAATGAGCAGTTCTTC,CASSPQGQGRNNEQFF
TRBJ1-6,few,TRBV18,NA,TGTGCCAGCTCAGGAGGGGACTCCTATAATTCACCCCTCCACTTT,CASSGGDSYNSPLHF